The 20 T cell receptor beta chains given below trace back to one sample, sequenced in a study of breast tumors, draining lymph nodes, adjacent tissues. TCRdb reanalysed the multiplex PCR reads using MiXCR and keeps one entry per CDR3 protein. The sample has over 70,000 distinct CDR3 sequences; more than 25% are singletons. The lymph nodes were axillary draining lymph nodes from breast cancer patients. Sequenced material: axillary lymph node tissue. The source of these receptors is a female donor with breast cancer. Some clones in this sample may be carry-over from other donors' samples.

This clonotype came up many times. The chain has TRBV9 and TRBJ2-1; 11 bases fit TRBD2. V gave up 4 bases and J gave up 4 bases; unmatched junction bases: 4. This CDR3 is 15 amino acids long. CDR1 is SGDLS and CDR2 is YYNGEE in the germline V gene. The CDR3 DNA sequence: TGTGCCAGCAGCCCGGGACTAGCGGATTACAATGAGCAGTTCTTC. As protein: CASSPGLADYNEQFF.

As concerns this clonotype: This may stem from a read error, because a much larger clone lies one nucleotide away. The chain combines TRBV6-1 with TRBJ2-7; D not resolved. Germline assignment: CDR1 MNHNS and CDR2 SASEGT. This CDR3 has 12 residues. With 6 bases removed from V and 2 bases from J, the gap between germline ends came to 8 bases. CDR3 amino acids: CASRLGTYEQYF. The CDR3 coding sequence is TGTGCCAGCAGGCTAGGGACCTACGAGCAGTACTTC.

This clonotype was seen ten or more times. The rearrangement joins TRBV28 to TRBJ1-5; 8 positions match TRBD1. The CDR3 has 14 amino acids. Per germline, CDR1 MDHEN and CDR2 SYDVKM. Germline trimming cut 3 bases from V and 5 bases from J; bases unmatched to any gene: 3. The CDR3 reads CASSFSGGDQPQHF. In nucleotides, the CDR3 is TGTGCCAGCAGTTTTTCAGGGGGCGATCAGCCCCAGCATTTT.

This clonotype was picked up many times. The chain carries TRBV6-2 or TRBV6-3 and TRBJ2-3, with a weak D call TRBD2 (6 bases). The CDR3 totals 10 residues. The germline V gene has CDR1 MNHEY and CDR2 SVGEGT. V dropped 8 bases and J dropped 6 bases, with 6 bases sitting between them. CDR3 in amino acids: CASGRDTQYF. CDR3 sequence (DNA): TGTGCCAGCGGGAGGGATACGCAGTATTTT.

This rearrangement joins TRBV24-1 to TRBJ2-3, with no clear D. Germline V gene lookup returns CDR1 KGHDR and CDR2 SFDVKD. The CDR3 runs 18 residues. Trimming took 0 bases from V and 6 from J, leaving 21 bases between them. This CDR3 reads CATSDLGADRANTDTQYF. CDR3 sequence (DNA): TGTGCCACCAGTGATTTGGGCGCAGACCGTGCTAACACGGATACGCAGTATTTT.

In DNA form, the CDR3 reads TGTGCCAGCAGCACGGGACAGGGTTACAATGAGCAGTTCTTC. Translated, it gives CASSTGQGYNEQFF. The chain uses TRBV9 and TRBJ2-1, with 9 positions matching TRBD1. CDR1 and CDR2 from the germline V gene are SGDLS and YYNGEE. The CDR3 sequence is 14 residues long. V dropped 4 bases and J dropped 4; count of bases not matched to a gene: 3. The full variable domain, with the rest looked up from reference TRBV9 and TRBJ2-1, is DSGVTQTPKHLITATGQRVTLRCSPRSGDLSVYWYQQSLDQGLQFLIQYYNGEERAKGNILERFSAQQFPDLHSELNLSSLELGDSALYFCASSTGQGYNEQFFGPGTRLTVL.

For this clonotype: Compared with germline, one end of the junction differs, possibly owing to a read error. The chain recombines TRBV2 with TRBJ2-6, with 11 bases identical to TRBD1. The CDR3 totals 18 residues. The germline CDR1 and CDR2 sequences are SNHLY and FYNNEI. The CDR3 DNA sequence: TGTACCAGCAGTGGATTTAGGACAGGGGGCTCGGGGGCCAACGTCCTCACTTTC. Translation: CTSSGFRTGGSGANVLTF.

CDR3 nucleotide sequence: TGCAGCGCCGTTGGCCTAGCGGCGACAGATACGCAGTATTTT. This codes for CSAVGLAATDTQYF. This rearrangement joins TRBV29-1 to TRBJ2-3; 7 bases are a match to TRBD2. Germline trimming cut 7 bases from V and 3 bases from J; bases unmatched to any gene: 10. The CDR3 runs to 14 residues. Germline CDR1 is SQVTM and CDR2 is ANQGSEA.

About this clonotype: A single base separates this from a much larger clone, so it may be a read error. The J gene is TRBJ2-2, the V gene TRBV12-3 or TRBV12-4, with 7 bases that match TRBD1. The CDR3 is 15 amino acids. V lost 3 bases to trimming and J lost 6 bases; unmatched junction nucleotides: 7. CDR3 sequence: CASSFSRQGPGELFF. The CDR3 coding sequence is TGTGCCAGCAGTTTTTCCAGACAGGGTCCCGGGGAGCTGTTTTTT.

There are many counts of this clonotype. This chain connects TRBV28 to TRBJ2-3; D possibly corresponds to TRBD2 (5 bases). The V gene lost 2 bases and the J gene lost 5 bases, with 11 bases spanning the gap. This CDR3 is built from 14 residues. CDR1 is MDHEN, CDR2 SYDVKM, per germline. This CDR3 is CASSLAGVGDTQYF. The CDR3 nucleotides read TGTGCCAGCAGTTTAGCCGGGGTCGGAGATACGCAGTATTTT.

This clonotype has ten or more counts. The gene calls are TRBV20-1 and TRBJ2-1; a weak D match, TRBD2 (5 bases). V dropped 4 bases and J dropped 6 bases, with 10 bases sitting between them. The CDR3 spans 12 residues. Germline CDR1 and CDR2: DFQATT and SNEGSKA (reference sequence). CDR3 coding DNA: TGCAGTGCTACCGGACTCTCCAATGAGCAGTTCTTC. Its translation is CSATGLSNEQFF.

There are a few counts of this clonotype. The CDR3 DNA reads TGCGCCAGCAGCCAAGATACTATCAGGGGTGAGCAGTTCTTC. It is translated as CASSQDTIRGEQFF. The chain recombines TRBV4-1 with TRBJ2-1; tentative D call: TRBD1 (6 bases). The CDR3 covers 14 residues. Germline CDR1 and CDR2: MGHRA and YSYEKL. V was trimmed by 0 bases and J by 9 bases, leaving 12 bases between them.

The sample holds many counts of this clonotype. The gene calls are TRBV4-2 and TRBJ2-7, with no clear D. The CDR3 has 15 residues. The germline gives CDR1 LGHNA, CDR2 YNFKEQ. The V and J ends lost 4 bases and 0 bases respectively, with 13 bases between them. The CDR3 nucleotides read TGTGCCAGCAGCCCTTTCGGCTACGGCTCCTACGAGCAGTACTTC. Translation gives CASSPFGYGSYEQYF.

This clonotype was observed many times. This chain connects TRBV2 to TRBJ2-5, with 7 bases identical to TRBD1. The length of the CDR3 is 15 residues. Germline CDR1 reads SNHLY; CDR2 reads FYNNEI. With 0 bases clipped from V and 5 bases from J, the junction kept 6 bases outside the gene matches. In DNA, the CDR3 is TGTGCCAGCAGTGAAGCGCGTAGAGGGGGCGAGACCCAGTACTTC. Residues: CASSEARRGGETQYF.

Many counts were recorded for this clonotype. The rearrangement joins TRBV3-1 to TRBJ2-5; TRBD2 might be the D (6 bases). CDR3 size: 18 residues. The germline V gene encodes CDR1 LGHDT and CDR2 YNNKEL (reference sequence). Trimming removed 4 bases from V and 5 bases from J, with 26 bases in between. CDR3 loop: CASSPQSRRLAIGETQYF. CDR3 DNA sequence: TGTGCCAGCAGCCCCCAAAGCCGGAGGCTAGCGATAGGGGAGACCCAGTACTTC.

This clonotype has at least ten counts. The V gene is TRBV29-1, the J gene TRBJ2-1; D may be TRBD1 (6 bases). With 7 bases removed from V and 9 bases from J, the gap between germline ends came to 19 bases. The CDR3 totals 13 residues. Germline CDR1 SQVTM, CDR2 ANQGSEA. As DNA, the CDR3 is TGCAGCGGGGACACTCGAGGGAGAGTTGAGCAGTTCTTC. It codes for CSGDTRGRVEQFF.

CDR3 amino acids: CASSEDREASPLHF. The CDR3 DNA is TGTGCCAGCAGCGAAGACAGGGAGGCCTCACCCCTCCACTTT. The chain joins TRBV11-3 to TRBJ1-6; TRBD1 matches at 7 bases. With 5 bases clipped from V and 10 bases from J, the junction kept 8 bases outside the gene matches. The CDR3 is 14 amino acids. Germline CDR1 reads SGHNT; CDR2 reads YENEEA.

Concerning this clonotype: An end of the junction differs from the germline gene, which may be a read error. The genes are TRBV18 and TRBJ2-1; a possible D gene is TRBD2 (6 bases). The CDR3 runs 16 residues. Germline assignment: CDR1 KGHSH and CDR2 LQKENI. In DNA, the CDR3 is TGTGCCAGCCCACCTTATAGTAGCGGAAACTACAATGAGCAGTTCTTC. Protein: CASPPYSSGNYNEQFF.

Concerning this clonotype: The junction and the germline gene differ at one end; a read error may be behind it. The V gene is TRBV6-2 or TRBV6-3, the J gene TRBJ2-7, with TRBD2 identical over 7 bases. The CDR3 extends over 15 amino acids. Germline loops: CDR1 MNHEY, CDR2 SVGEGT. The CDR3 DNA reads TGCGCCTGCCAACCCGGGACTACGGGTTCCTACGGGCAGTACTTC. It encodes CACQPGTTGSYGQYF.

This clonotype occurred many times. J is TRBJ1-1 and V is TRBV12-3 or TRBV12-4; no firm D call. This CDR3 comprises 12 residues. The V gene lost 3 bases and the J gene lost 0 bases, with 2 bases spanning the gap. In nucleotides, the CDR3 is TGTGCCAGCAGTTTCCTGAACACTGAAGCTTTCTTT. Residues: CASSFLNTEAFF.